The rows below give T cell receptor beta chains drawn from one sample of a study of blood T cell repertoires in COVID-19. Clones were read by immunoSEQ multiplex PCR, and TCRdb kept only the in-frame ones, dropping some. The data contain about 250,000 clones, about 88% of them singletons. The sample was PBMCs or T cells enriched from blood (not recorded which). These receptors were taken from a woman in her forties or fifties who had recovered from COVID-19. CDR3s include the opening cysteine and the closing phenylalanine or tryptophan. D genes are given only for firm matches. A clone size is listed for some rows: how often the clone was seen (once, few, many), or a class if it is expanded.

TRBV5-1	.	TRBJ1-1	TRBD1	CASSLTGGQGTEAFF	TGCGCCAGCAGCTTAACAGGGGGCCAGGGCACTGAAGCTTTCTTT
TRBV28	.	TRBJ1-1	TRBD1	CASSGTGGFFEAFF	TGTGCCAGCAGTGGGACAGGGGGGTTCTTTGAAGCTTTCTTT
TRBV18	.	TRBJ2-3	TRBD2	CASSPASGSTDTQYF	TGTGCCAGCTCACCGGCAAGCGGGAGTACGGATACGCAGTATTTT
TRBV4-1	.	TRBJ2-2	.	CASSQDPGANTGELFF	TGCGCCAGCAGCCAAGATCCAGGGGCAAACACCGGGGAGCTGTTTTTT
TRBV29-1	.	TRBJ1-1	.	CSARQMNTEAFF	TGCAGCGCGAGACAGATGAACACTGAAGCTTTCTTT
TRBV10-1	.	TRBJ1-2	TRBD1	CASSATGGYGYTF	TGCGCCAGCAGTGCCACAGGGGGCTATGGCTACACCTTC
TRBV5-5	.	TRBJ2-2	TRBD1	CAGRDRANTGELFF	TGTGCCGGCCGGGACAGGGCGAACACCGGGGAGCTGTTTTTT
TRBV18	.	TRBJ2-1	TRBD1	CASSPPTGNNEQFF	TGTGCCAGCTCACCTCCGACAGGGAACAATGAGCAGTTCTTC
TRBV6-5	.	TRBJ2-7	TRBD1	CASSFRHRGTYEQYF	TGTGCCAGCAGTTTCAGGCACAGGGGTACCTACGAGCAGTACTTC
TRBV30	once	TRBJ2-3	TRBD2	CAWSVQTSGSDTQYF	TGTGCCTGGAGTGTACAAACTAGCGGGAGTGATACGCAGTATTTT
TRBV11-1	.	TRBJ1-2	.	CASSLGPPGGVYGYTF	TGTGCCAGCAGCTTAGGTCCCCCGGGAGGGGTCTATGGCTACACCTTC
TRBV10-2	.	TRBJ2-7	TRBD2	CASSDPSGAVYEQYF	TGCGCCAGCAGTGACCCCAGCGGGGCTGTTTACGAGCAGTACTTC
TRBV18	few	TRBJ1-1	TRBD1	CASSPLGQGSSMNTEAFF	TGTGCCAGCTCACCATTAGGACAGGGCTCCTCCATGAACACTGAAGCTTTCTTT
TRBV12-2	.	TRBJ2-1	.	CASRSRTMPEIYNEQFF	TGTGCAAGTCGCTCCCGGACTATGCCCGAGATCTACAATGAGCAGTTCTTC
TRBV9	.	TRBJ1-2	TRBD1	CASSVQGAGPDGYTF	TGTGCCAGCAGCGTTCAGGGGGCTGGGCCTGACGGCTACACCTTC
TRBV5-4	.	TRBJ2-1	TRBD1	CASSDRDFNEQFF	TGTGCCAGCAGTGACAGGGATTTTAATGAGCAGTTCTTC
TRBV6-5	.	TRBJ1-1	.	CASRRSLKNTEAFF	TGTGCCAGCAGGCGATCCTTAAAGAACACTGAAGCTTTCTTT
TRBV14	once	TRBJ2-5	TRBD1	CAISDRGEQETQYF	TGTGCCATTTCGGACAGGGGGGAGCAAGAGACCCAGTACTTC
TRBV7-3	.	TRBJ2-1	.	CASSPTRGSREQFF	TGTGCCAGCAGCCCAACGCGGGGCTCCAGAGAGCAGTTCTTC
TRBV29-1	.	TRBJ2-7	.	CSVCPNSYEQYF	TGCAGCGTTTGTCCCAACTCCTACGAGCAGTACTTC
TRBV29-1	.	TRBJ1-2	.	CSVGGNDGYTF	TGCAGCGTGGGGGGGAACGATGGCTACACCTTC
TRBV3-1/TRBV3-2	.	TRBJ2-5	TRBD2	CASSQQGLAGGTQYF	TGTGCCAGCAGCCAACAAGGACTAGCGGGTGGGACCCAGTACTTC
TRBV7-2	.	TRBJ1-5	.	CASSTGSGNQPQHF	TGTGCCAGCAGCACAGGGTCTGGCAATCAGCCCCAGCATTTT
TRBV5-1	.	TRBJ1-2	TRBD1	CASSQGGYGYTF	TGCGCCAGCTCCCAGGGGGGCTATGGCTACACCTTC
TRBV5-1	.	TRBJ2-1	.	CASSLGVGAPGNEQFF	TGCGCCAGCAGCTTGGGGGTGGGGGCGCCTGGCAATGAGCAGTTCTTC
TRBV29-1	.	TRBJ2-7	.	CSVLSGSYEQYF	TGCAGCGTTCTATCGGGGTCCTACGAGCAGTACTTC
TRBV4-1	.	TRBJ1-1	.	CASSQNDRGWTEAFF	TGCGCCAGCAGCCAAAATGACCGGGGATGGACTGAAGCTTTCTTT
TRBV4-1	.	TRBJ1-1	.	CASSQTVNRENTEAFF	TGCGCCAGCAGCCAAACGGTGAACAGAGAAAACACTGAAGCTTTCTTT
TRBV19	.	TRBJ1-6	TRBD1	CASGTGQGVTTLHF	TGTGCCAGTGGGACGGGACAGGGAGTTACAACCCTCCACTTT
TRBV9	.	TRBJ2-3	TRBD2	CASSAPRPSGRTDTQYF	TGTGCCAGCAGCGCACCTAGACCTAGCGGGAGAACAGATACGCAGTATTTT
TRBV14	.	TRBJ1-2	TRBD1	CASSQGFFDRGPSAYGYTF	TGTGCCAGCAGCCAAGGATTTTTTGACAGGGGGCCGAGTGCCTATGGCTACACCTTC
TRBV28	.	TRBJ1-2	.	CASRMGAGANYGYTF	TGTGCCAGCAGAATGGGGGCAGGGGCTAACTATGGCTACACCTTC
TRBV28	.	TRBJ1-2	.	CASTREIYGYTF	TGTGCCAGCACCCGGGAGATTTATGGCTACACCTTC
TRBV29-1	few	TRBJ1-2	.	CSVAEDSFYGYTF	TGCAGCGTGGCCGAAGATTCGTTCTATGGCTACACCTTC
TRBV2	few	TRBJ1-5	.	CASHTSYSNQPQHF	TGTGCCAGCCATACAAGTTATAGCAATCAGCCCCAGCATTTT
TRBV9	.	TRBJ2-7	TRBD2	CASSAGTSGAYEQYF	TGTGCCAGCAGCGCTGGGACTAGCGGGGCCTACGAGCAGTACTTC
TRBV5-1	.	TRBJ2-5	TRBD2	CASRPGLAGEETQYF	TGCGCCAGCAGACCAGGACTAGCGGGAGAAGAGACCCAGTACTTC
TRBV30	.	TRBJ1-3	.	CAWKTTSSGNTIYF	TGTGCCTGGAAAACGACAAGCTCTGGAAACACCATATATTTT
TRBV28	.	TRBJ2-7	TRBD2	CASSLGLAGRRSYEQYF	TGTGCCAGCAGCCTCGGACTAGCGGGGCGAAGGAGCTACGAGCAGTACTTC
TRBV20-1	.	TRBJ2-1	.	CSASGAGIYNEQFF	TGCAGTGCTAGTGGGGCGGGGATCTACAATGAGCAGTTCTTC
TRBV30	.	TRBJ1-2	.	CAWTPPGTPNYGYTF	TGTGCCTGGACCCCTCCGGGGACACCTAACTATGGCTACACCTTC
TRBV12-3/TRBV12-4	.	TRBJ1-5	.	CASSPGQAPQHF	TGTGCCAGCAGCCCCGGACAAGCGCCCCAGCATTTT
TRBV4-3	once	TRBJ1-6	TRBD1	CASSQEGDRDAPLHF	TGCGCCAGCAGCCAAGAGGGAGACAGGGACGCACCCCTCCACTTT
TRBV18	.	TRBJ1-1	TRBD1	CASSPGQVRNTEAFF	TGTGCCAGCTCACCTGGACAGGTCAGGAACACTGAAGCTTTCTTT
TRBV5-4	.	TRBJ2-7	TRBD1	CASSLATGEYEQYF	TGTGCCAGCAGCTTGGCCACAGGGGAGTACGAGCAGTACTTT
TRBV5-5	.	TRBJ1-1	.	CASSGGAEAFF	TGTGCCAGCAGCGGCGGCGCTGAAGCTTTCTTT
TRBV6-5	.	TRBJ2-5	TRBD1	CASRRTGGQETQYF	TGTGCCAGCAGGAGGACAGGGGGACAAGAGACCCAGTACTTC
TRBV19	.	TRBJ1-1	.	CASSIARQLNTEAFF	TGTGCCAGTAGTATAGCCAGACAGTTGAACACTGAAGCTTTCTTT
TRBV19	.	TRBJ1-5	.	CASSIDREGNQPQHF	TGTGCCAGTAGTATAGATAGGGAGGGCAATCAGCCCCAGCATTTT
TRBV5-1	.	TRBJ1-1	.	CASSLVQASEAFF	TGCGCCAGCAGCTTGGTGCAGGCCTCTGAAGCTTTCTTT
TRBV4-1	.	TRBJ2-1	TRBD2	CASSPYIGLAGKNEQFF	TGCGCCAGCAGCCCCTATATTGGACTAGCGGGTAAAAATGAGCAGTTCTTC
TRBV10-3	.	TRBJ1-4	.	CAISEGVAEKLFF	TGTGCCATCAGTGAAGGGGTCGCTGAAAAACTGTTTTTT
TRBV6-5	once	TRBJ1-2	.	CASLIHRDGYTF	TGTGCCAGCTTAATACACAGGGACGGCTACACCTTC
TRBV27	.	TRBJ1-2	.	CASRAGNYGYTF	TGTGCCAGCAGGGCCGGGAACTATGGCTACACCTTC